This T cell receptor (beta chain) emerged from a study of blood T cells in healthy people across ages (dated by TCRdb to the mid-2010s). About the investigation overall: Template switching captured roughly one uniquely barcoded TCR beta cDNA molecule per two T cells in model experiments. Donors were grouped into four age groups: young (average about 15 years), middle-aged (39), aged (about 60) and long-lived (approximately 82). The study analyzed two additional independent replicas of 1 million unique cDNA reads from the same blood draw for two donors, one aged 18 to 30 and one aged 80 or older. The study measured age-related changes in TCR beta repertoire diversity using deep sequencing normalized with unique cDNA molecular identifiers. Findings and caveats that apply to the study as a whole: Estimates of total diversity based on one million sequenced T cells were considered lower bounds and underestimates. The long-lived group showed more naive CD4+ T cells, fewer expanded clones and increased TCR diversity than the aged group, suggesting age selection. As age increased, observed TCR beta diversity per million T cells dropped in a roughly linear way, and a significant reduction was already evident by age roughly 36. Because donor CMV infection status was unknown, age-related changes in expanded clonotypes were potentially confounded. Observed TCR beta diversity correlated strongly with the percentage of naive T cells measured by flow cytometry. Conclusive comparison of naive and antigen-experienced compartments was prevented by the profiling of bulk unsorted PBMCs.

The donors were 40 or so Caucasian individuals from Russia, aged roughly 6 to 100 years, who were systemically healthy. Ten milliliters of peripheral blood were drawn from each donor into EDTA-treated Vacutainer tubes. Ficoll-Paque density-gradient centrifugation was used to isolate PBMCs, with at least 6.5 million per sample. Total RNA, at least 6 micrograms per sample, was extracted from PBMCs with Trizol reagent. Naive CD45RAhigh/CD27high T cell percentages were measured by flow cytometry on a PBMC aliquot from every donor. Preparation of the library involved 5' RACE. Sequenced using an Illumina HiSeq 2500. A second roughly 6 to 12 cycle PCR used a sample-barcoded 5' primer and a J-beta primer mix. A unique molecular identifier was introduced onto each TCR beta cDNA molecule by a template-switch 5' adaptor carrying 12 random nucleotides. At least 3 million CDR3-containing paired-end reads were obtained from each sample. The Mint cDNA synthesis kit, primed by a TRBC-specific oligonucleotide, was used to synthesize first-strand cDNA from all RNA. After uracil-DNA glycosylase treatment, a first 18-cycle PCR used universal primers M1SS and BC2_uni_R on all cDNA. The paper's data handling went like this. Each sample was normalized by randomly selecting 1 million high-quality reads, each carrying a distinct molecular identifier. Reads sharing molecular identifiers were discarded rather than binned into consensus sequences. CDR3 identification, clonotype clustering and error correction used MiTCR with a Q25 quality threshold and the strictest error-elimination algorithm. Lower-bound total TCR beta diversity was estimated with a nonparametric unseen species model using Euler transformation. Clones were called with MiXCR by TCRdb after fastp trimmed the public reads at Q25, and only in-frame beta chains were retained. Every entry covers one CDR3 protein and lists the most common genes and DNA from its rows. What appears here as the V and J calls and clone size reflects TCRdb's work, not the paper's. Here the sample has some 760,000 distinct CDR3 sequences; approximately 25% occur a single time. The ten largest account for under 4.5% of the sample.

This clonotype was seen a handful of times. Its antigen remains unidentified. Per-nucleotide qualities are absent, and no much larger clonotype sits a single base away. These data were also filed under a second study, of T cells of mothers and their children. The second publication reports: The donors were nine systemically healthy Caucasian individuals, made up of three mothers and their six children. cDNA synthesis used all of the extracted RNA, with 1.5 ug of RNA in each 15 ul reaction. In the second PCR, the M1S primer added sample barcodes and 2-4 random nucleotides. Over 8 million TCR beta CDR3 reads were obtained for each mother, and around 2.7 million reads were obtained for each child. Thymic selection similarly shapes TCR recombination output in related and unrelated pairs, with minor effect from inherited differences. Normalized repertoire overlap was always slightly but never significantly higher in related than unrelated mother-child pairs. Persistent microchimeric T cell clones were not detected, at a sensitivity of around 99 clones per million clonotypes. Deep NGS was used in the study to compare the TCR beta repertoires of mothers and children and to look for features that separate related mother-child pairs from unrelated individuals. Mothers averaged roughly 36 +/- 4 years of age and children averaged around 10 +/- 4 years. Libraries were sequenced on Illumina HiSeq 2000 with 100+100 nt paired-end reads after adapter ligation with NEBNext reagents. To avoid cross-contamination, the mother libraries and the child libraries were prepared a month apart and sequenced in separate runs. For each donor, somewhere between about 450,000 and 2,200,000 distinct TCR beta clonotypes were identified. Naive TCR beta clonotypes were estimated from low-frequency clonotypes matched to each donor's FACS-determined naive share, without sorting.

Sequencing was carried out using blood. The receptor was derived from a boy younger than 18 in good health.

In nucleotide form, the sequence is TGTGCCAGCAGCTATGCCTGGTATGCGGGAGGGCACGCTGAGCAGTTCTTC. This sequence encodes CASSYAWYAGGHAEQFF. The rearrangement joined TRBV3-1 to TRBJ2-1; a stretch of 9 junction bases matches TRBD2. CDR1 and CDR2 (LGHDT, YNNKEL) derive from the germline V gene (reference sequence). Counted from cysteine to phenylalanine, this CDR3 has 17 amino acids. The entry retains the CDR3 DNA only, 51 bases that are in frame from base 1. V is cut back by 5 bases and J by 9 bases, with 17 bases in the junction unmatched.